This is a list of T cell receptor beta chains from one sample in a study of T cells in Graves' hyperthyroidism and ophthalmopathy. Via MiXCR, TCRdb re-called the multiplex PCR reads, giving one row per CDR3 protein. Among roughly 300,000 distinct CDR3 sequences, roughly 23% were seen once, and the ten largest hold 50%. The specimen was blood. These TCRs come from a woman aged 50 to 60 with Graves' hyperthyroidism. Each CDR3 is given with its conserved first and last residue. Fields, in order: D gene, V gene, clone size, CDR3 protein. A D gene is named only where the DNA matches it firmly. Clone size appears in some rows only: once, few, many, or a class for an expanded clone.

D: TRBD1; V: TRBV28; size: few; CDR3: CASSLRDRRINQPQHF
D: TRBD2; V: TRBV20-1; size: NA; CDR3: CSASVTSGGFESTDTQYF
D: TRBD2; V: TRBV12-3/TRBV12-4; size: many; CDR3: CASSLTSGSYTDTQYF
D: TRBD1; V: TRBV5-1; size: NA; CDR3: CASSWATGGGPGANVLTF
D: NA; V: TRBV20-1; size: NA; CDR3: CSARERGKTGGREYEQYF
D: NA; V: TRBV27; size: many; CDR3: CASSPQTGTEAFF
D: NA; V: TRBV30; size: NA; CDR3: CAWSQGKETQYF
D: NA; V: TRBV15; size: many; CDR3: CATSRDLQGGQETQYF
D: NA; V: TRBV11-2; size: NA; CDR3: CASELGQETQYF
D: TRBD2; V: TRBV20-1; size: many; CDR3: CSAGTSGSTDTQYF
D: TRBD1; V: TRBV12-3/TRBV12-4; size: NA; CDR3: CASSGQGFVNTEAFF
D: NA; V: TRBV12-3/TRBV12-4; size: few; CDR3: CASSVGGRKNTEAFF
D: NA; V: TRBV7-9; size: NA; CDR3: CASSPTGLANEQYF
D: NA; V: TRBV5-1; size: many; CDR3: CASSLAGDRTAQHF
D: NA; V: TRBV18; size: NA; CDR3: CASSPNVKDTQYF
D: TRBD1; V: TRBV28; size: few; CDR3: CACRSDRASYEQYF
D: NA; V: TRBV19; size: once; CDR3: CASSIAGAGYGYTF
D: NA; V: TRBV11-1; size: many; CDR3: CASSQRSGETQYF
D: TRBD1; V: TRBV28; size: many; CDR3: CATGIQGAGNQPQHF
D: NA; V: TRBV12-3/TRBV12-4; size: NA; CDR3: CASRGRATGELFF
D: TRBD2; V: TRBV6-1; size: few; CDR3: CASSRSSGGTGELFF
D: NA; V: TRBV28; size: NA; CDR3: CASVSYNEQFF
D: TRBD1; V: TRBV6-2/TRBV6-3; size: NA; CDR3: CASSYYRGHTEAFF
D: NA; V: TRBV7-2; size: NA; CDR3: CASSLGGDPEAFF
D: NA; V: TRBV12-3/TRBV12-4; size: many; CDR3: CASSLRAGSFQETQYF
D: NA; V: TRBV14; size: few; CDR3: CASSQRVASSYNEQFF
D: NA; V: TRBV28; size: many; CDR3: CASSLTGVWNQPQHF
D: TRBD2; V: TRBV20-1; size: NA; CDR3: CSARDRRTSNEQYF
D: TRBD1; V: TRBV5-1; size: many; CDR3: CASSSRDRVADTQYF
D: NA; V: TRBV20-1; size: many; CDR3: CSARLASSYNEQFF
D: NA; V: TRBV6-1; size: many; CDR3: CASIFLASYNEQFF
D: TRBD1; V: TRBV12-3/TRBV12-4; size: NA; CDR3: CASSHLQGGDQPQHF
D: NA; V: TRBV6-2/TRBV6-3; size: many; CDR3: CASSPTGRTYEQYF
D: TRBD2; V: TRBV7-2; size: many; CDR3: CASSLAKGRGRSTDTQYF
D: NA; V: TRBV18; size: many; CDR3: CASSPREGHYEQYF
D: NA; V: TRBV6-5; size: many; CDR3: CASSYGGWAANTGELFF
D: NA; V: TRBV9; size: NA; CDR3: CASSFTGSGELFF
D: TRBD2; V: TRBV28; size: NA; CDR3: CASRGLATLLYNEQFF
D: TRBD1; V: TRBV30; size: few; CDR3: CACRYDREQPQHF
D: NA; V: TRBV2; size: once; CDR3: CASSEERTAVAGKNIQYF
D: NA; V: TRBV6-2/TRBV6-3; size: NA; CDR3: CASSPNYNEQFF
D: NA; V: TRBV11-2; size: NA; CDR3: CASSLNVPYRDGTSYEQYF
D: NA; V: TRBV10-1; size: many; CDR3: CASSESAGYF
D: TRBD1; V: TRBV27; size: NA; CDR3: CASRRGQGSTGKLFF
D: NA; V: TRBV5-8; size: many; CDR3: CASSLDTGNTIYF
D: NA; V: TRBV6-1; size: many; CDR3: CASRQLLNYGYTF
D: TRBD2; V: TRBV20-1; size: NA; CDR3: CSACRGGRRCEQYF
D: NA; V: TRBV6-1; size: many; CDR3: CASSPTGSPTDTQYF
D: TRBD1; V: TRBV6-1; size: NA; CDR3: CASSLQGATYNEQFF
D: NA; V: TRBV3-1; size: many; CDR3: CASSQRSAGHYEQYF
D: TRBD2; V: TRBV20-1; size: few; CDR3: CSTTPLTSGGAYEQYF
D: NA; V: TRBV11-3; size: many; CDR3: CASSPGSWGNTGELFF
D: TRBD1; V: TRBV7-3; size: many; CDR3: CASSTLIRDSSTDTQYF
D: TRBD1; V: TRBV12-3/TRBV12-4; size: many; CDR3: CASSLDGRGQGYNEQFF
D: NA; V: TRBV28; size: NA; CDR3: CASRTTGMGDQPQHF
D: NA; V: TRBV11-2; size: NA; CDR3: CASTPSDDEQFF
D: TRBD1; V: TRBV12-3/TRBV12-4; size: few; CDR3: CASSPDRLGNQPQHF
D: NA; V: TRBV11-2; size: many; CDR3: CASSLMRRAYGTEAFF